This T cell receptor (beta chain) was sequenced during a study of T cells expressing NK-cell markers. The wider study: It was sorted CD3+CD56+NKG2C+, CD3+CD56+NKG2C- and CD3+CD56-NKG2C+ T cells that supplied the TCR beta repertoires. Serological testing identified seven of the eight sequenced donors as HCMV-seropositive and one as seronegative. Regarding the study as a whole: Once again these clonotypes came out on top in the CD3+CD56-NKG2C+ fraction of several donors.

TCR beta libraries carry UMIs added by 5'RACE template switching. From the 5' RACE reads, TCRdb lists one entry per CDR3 protein and no DNA. The listing contains roughly 430,000 distinct CDR3 sequences. Concerning this clonotype: Its antigen is unidentified.

The sample taken for sequencing was blood T cells: a sorted CD56 or NKG2C T cell subset, CD4+ or CD8+ T cells, or bulk PBMC T cells (not recorded which). The clonotype originates from a woman aged 18 to 75 in good health.

CDR3 sequence: CSVVPVETQYF. This chain joins TRBV29-1 and TRBJ2-5. The germline gives CDR1 SQVTM, CDR2 ANQGSEA. This CDR3 is 11 amino acids long.